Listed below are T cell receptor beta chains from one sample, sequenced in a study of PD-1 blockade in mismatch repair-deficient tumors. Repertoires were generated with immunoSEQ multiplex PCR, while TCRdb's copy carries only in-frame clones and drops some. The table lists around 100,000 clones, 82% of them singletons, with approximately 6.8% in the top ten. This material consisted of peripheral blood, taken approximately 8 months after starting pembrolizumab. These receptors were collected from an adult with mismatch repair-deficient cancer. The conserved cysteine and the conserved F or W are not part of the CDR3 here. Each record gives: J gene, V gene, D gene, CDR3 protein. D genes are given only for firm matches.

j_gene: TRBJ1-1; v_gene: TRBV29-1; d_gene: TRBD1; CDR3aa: SVAPSPGQREAF
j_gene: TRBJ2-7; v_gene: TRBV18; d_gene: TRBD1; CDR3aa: ASSPQGGLSSYEQY
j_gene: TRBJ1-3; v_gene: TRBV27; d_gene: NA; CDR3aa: ASSYMSAGNTIY
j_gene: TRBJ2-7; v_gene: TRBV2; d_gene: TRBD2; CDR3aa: ASRLLAGGSYEQY
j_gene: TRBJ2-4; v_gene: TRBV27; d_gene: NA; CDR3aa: ASSFRDDGKNIQY
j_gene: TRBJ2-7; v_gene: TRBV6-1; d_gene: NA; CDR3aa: ASSADRSYEQY
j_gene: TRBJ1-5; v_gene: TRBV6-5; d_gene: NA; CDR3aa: ASRDSRGQPQH
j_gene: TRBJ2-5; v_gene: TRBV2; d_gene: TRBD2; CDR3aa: ASSETGPSGQETQY
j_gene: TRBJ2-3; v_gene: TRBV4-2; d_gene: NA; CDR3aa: ASSQELSGYSTDTQY
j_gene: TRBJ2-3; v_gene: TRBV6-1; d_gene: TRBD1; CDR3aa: ATMGQSSTDTQY
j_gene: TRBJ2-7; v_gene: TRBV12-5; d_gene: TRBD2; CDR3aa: ASGTSGESYEQY
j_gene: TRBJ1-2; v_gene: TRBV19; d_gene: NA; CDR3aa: ASSKGLQDYGYT